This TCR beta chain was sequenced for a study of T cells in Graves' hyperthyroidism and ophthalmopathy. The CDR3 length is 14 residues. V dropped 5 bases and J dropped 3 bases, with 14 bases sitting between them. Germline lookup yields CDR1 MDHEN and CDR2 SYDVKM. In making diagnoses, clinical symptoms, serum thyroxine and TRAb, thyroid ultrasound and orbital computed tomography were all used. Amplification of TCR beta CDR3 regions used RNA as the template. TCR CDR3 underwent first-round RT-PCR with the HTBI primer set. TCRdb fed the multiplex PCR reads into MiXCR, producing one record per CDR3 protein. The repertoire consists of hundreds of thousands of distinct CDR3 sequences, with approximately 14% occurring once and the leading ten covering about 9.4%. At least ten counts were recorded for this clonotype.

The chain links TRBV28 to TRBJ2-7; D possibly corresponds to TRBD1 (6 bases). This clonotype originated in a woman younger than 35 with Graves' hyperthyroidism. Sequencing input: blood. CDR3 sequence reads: CASSNQGLGYEQYF. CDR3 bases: TGTGCCAGCAGTAATCAGGGGTTGGGCTACGAGCAGTACTTC.